The source of this T cell receptor beta chain is a study of cytomegalovirus exposure and HLA in healthy donors (dated by TCRdb to the late 2010s). Background on the whole study: According to an earlier analysis of a few hundred of the donors, about 190 million T cells yielded some 110 million unique TCR beta sequences and roughly 280 Gb of sequence data. Of the 300 to 450 genotyped donors, 65% to 90% were placed in the genetic ancestry cluster associated with self-reported Caucasian donors. Approximately 300 gigabases of sequencing data and around 85 million unique TCR sequences made up an early release that covered approximately 650 HLA-typed donors. Because of strong linkage in the cohort, four to six DR-DQ haplotypes were treated as single units for association and clustering. Among about 370 genotyped donors of the cohort, an average of approximately 240,000 unique TCR beta nucleotide sequences was sequenced per donor, of which about 20% were non-productive. Genome-wide SNP genotypes for about 65% of the roughly 670 donors were used in a later genetic analysis, which treated that subset as a discovery cohort. An earlier analysis of around 580 of the donors used high-throughput TCR beta sequencing to judge whether each TCR beta V gene segment behaved as functional or pseudogenic. Along with the roughly 670-subject first cohort, a separate validation cohort of approximately 110 different subjects was used. Donor age, sex, ethnicity and CMV serostatus were compiled alongside the repertoire data. A later analysis re-examined previously published TCR beta repertoires from hundreds of donors and added high-resolution HLA genotyping to investigate patterns of TCR occurrence. The study was designed to test whether signatures of past pathogen exposure could be identified by cataloging public T cell receptors. All discovery cohort repertoires had been generated using a single sequencing platform. Rather than drawing on any new phenotypic data, the later analysis identified candidate immune exposures from TCR beta sequences and the way those sequences occurred across donors. The study combined high-throughput TCR immunosequencing, statistical association of individual TCRs with disease status, and machine learning to predict cytomegalovirus infection status. Typing coverage varied by locus: about 620-630 donors for A, B, C, DRB1 and DQB1; more than 500 for DQA1; more than 600 for DPA1; roughly 450 for DPB1. Class I and class II HLA loci were covered by the typing at four-digit resolution. The study used immunosequencing to profile the T cell repertoires of under 700 subjects and linked those repertoires to cytomegalovirus serostatus. Here is what the overall study found, with its caveats: In a later genetic analysis, fewer N-insertions in productive TCRs were reported among donors in an Asian-associated ancestry cluster than the approximately 630-donor mean. The authors suggested that the approach could potentially be extended to other disease states and immunological phenotypes. Correlated functional status among segregating V segments might be attributable to linkage disequilibrium, but an unknown experimental factor could not be ruled out. A group of highly shared sequence variants was considered likely to be a technical artifact of the sequencing pipeline. In vitro tests confirmed that a few of the cytomegalovirus-associated TCR beta chains recognize cytomegalovirus antigens. An association between a missense DCLRE1C variant and V-gene and J-gene trimming of TCR beta chains was found in a later genetic analysis and replicated in an independent cohort. The classifier was reported to diagnose cytomegalovirus status with high specificity and sensitivity in both the original cohort and the validation cohort. For the cohort, immune exposure information was limited to CMV serostatus. The cohort was sequenced for TCR beta chains only, and without alpha or paired-chain data the features that could be detected were limited. Sequencing depth was assumed to be roughly uniform across donors in the presence/absence analyses, though that assumption may not hold. Because the 87-base-pair reads could not distinguish some IMGT-functional V segments, including TRBV6-2 and TRBV6-3, those segments were excluded. Assigning TCR associations to individual alleles was difficult when HLA alleles, especially DR and DQ, strongly co-occurred. Most CMV-associated TCR beta chains appeared to be HLA-restricted in a later analysis, and the HLA associations seemed to be driven largely by CMV exposure. The earlier analysis of almost 600 of the donors excluded approximately 17 rarely observed V segments, including chromosome 9 orphons, because counts were too low. A further reported finding was that TCR beta sequences accurately predicted the HLA-A and HLA-B alleles for most subjects in the first cohort. Broadly in line with IMGT annotations, most TCR beta V segments showed up in productive rearrangements about 87% or about 30% of the time in an earlier analysis of around 550 of the donors. A later analysis found that HLA-associated TCR beta chains were more clonally expanded and had lower generation probabilities than equally common non-associated chains. In a later analysis, several top co-occurrence clusters were reported to appear linked to parvovirus B19, influenza, CMV and Epstein-Barr virus. The study gave a list of 150 to 200 TCR beta chains associated with cytomegalovirus. Most TCR sequences were observed very rarely across donors, whereas some public TCRs were present in many individuals. In a later analysis, TCR association rates were found to vary across HLA loci, with the most associated TCRs seen for DRB1 alleles and the fewest for HLA-C alleles. At a false discovery rate of 0.05, a later analysis linked around 15,000 TCR beta sequences to specific HLA alleles. Because HLA typing was missing for some donors at each locus, association tests included only the typed subset.

Notes on this clone: Its antigen target is currently unknown. Base quality data are lacking; no much larger clone is found one base away.

CDR1 and CDR2 are drawn from the germline V gene: SNHLY, FYNNEI. Relative to germline, V is missing 6 bases and J is missing 9 bases, with 4 bases of the junction outside any gene match. The CDR3 spans 14 residues, from the cysteine through the phenylalanine. Kept here is only the CDR3 DNA, which spans 42 bases and is read in frame from base 1. The method behind the library was the immunoSEQ multiplex PCR assay. A mixture of 60 forward primers for TCR Vbeta segments and 13 reverse primers for TCR Jbeta segments was used in the multiplex PCR. The CDR3 region of rearranged TCR beta genes was amplified from genomic DNA by a multiplex PCR assay. Amplified TCR beta libraries were sequenced as 87-base-pair reads on the Illumina HiSeq System. Per the authors' processing: Across the 670 or so repertoires, a later analysis counted tens of millions of unique TCR beta chains, approximately 10 million of which were shared by at least two donors. A nearest-neighbor algorithm error-corrected the raw reads and collapsed the reads into unique sequences, merging closely related sequences to remove PCR and sequencing errors. Alignment of CDR3 sequences to IMGT reference sequences was used to assign V, D and J gene segments. For a sequence to be retained, a match of at least six nucleotides was required to both a V gene segment and a J gene segment. Rearrangements were called productive when the CDR3 lacked stop codons and stayed in frame with V and J; all others were non-productive. CDR3 was defined by IMGT convention, running from the second conserved V-encoded cysteine to the conserved J-encoded phenylalanine. Sequences without an unambiguous match to a single V gene segment were excluded from the earlier analysis of about 630 of the donors. An earlier analysis of fewer than 750 of the donors classified V segments as functional when productive rearrangements were above 56.7% and as segregating when the standard deviation between donors was above 5%. A statistical classification framework was built for diagnosing cytomegalovirus status from the catalog of TCR beta chain sequences. In a later analysis, TCR nucleotide sequences were compared against IMGT/GENE-DB human TR gene sequences so that V and J genes could be assigned. Using the TCRdist pipeline, a later analysis assigned CDR3 sequences along with most-parsimonious VDJ recombination scenarios. A later analysis defined each TCR beta chain by its CDR3 amino acid sequence plus V-gene family, and excluded reads lacking a unique V-gene family. In a later analysis, 500 to 650 highly shared, low-generation-probability nucleotide sequences were removed to address suspected cross-contamination and a sequencing artifact. For each public chain, a later analysis derived a clonal expansion index from normalized ranks of inferred template counts within each repertoire. Generation probabilities in a later analysis came from a VDJ recombination model fitted to out-of-frame rearrangements, and those results were checked against IGoR. In a later analysis, TCR-TCR, TCR-HLA and TCR-CMV co-occurrence was scored with hypergeometric tests, and a repertoire-size bias correction was applied to TCR pairs. To estimate false discovery rates, a later analysis permuted the HLA or CMV assignments 20 times. In a later analysis, co-occurring TCRs were grouped using DBSCAN, and TCRdist sequence similarity was added for clustering within HLA-allele-positive subsets. Repertoires with fewer than 30,000 or more than 120,000 public chains, plus five repertoires with anomalous nucleotide sharing, were excluded from co-occurrence clustering. In TCRdb, the immuneACCESS table is reduced to in-frame sequences with V and J assigned. These tables do not hold every clone; where another copy was compared, an unresolved V gene accounts for under half, and the others remain unexplained. V, J and clone size are taken as reported in that table, and D and trimming were inferred from the DNA itself. The sample table contains 110,000 to 150,000 clones; only one count was recorded for 82% of them. Of the sample, more than 9.5% falls within the top ten clones.

The cohort consisted of 670 or so healthy bone marrow donors. All cohort members were sampled while nominally healthy, although unrecorded immune exposures were likely present. The donor tested CMV seropositive, placing the donor among the 289 seropositive members of the cohort. Every donor gave a peripheral blood sample, and the peripheral blood mononuclear cells from that sample were used for TCR beta sequencing. Genomic DNA was extracted from the blood cell samples with the Qiagen DNeasy Blood Extraction Kit. This receptor chain uses TRBV2 and TRBJ2-1, with 14 bases in between that match TRBD2. Sequencing input: PBMCs. The origin of this receptor is a woman aged 60-70 years in good health and CMV-seropositive. The nucleotide sequence is TGTGCCAGCAGAGGGACTAGCGGGAGTCCTGAGCAGTTCTTC. Its protein reads: CASRGTSGSPEQFF.